A single sample gave rise to the 13 T cell receptor beta chains below, sequenced in a study of blood T cell repertoires in COVID-19 (dated by TCRdb to 2019 to 2021). Library prep was done by the immunoSEQ multiplex PCR assay. As stored in TCRdb, this immuneACCESS dataset retains in-frame rearrangements with V and J assigned. A fraction of the clones does not appear; measured against another copy, unresolved V genes explain less than half of the discrepancy, and the remainder lacks a known reason. This sample comprises 300,000 to 500,000 clones, 88% of them detected only once. Jointly, the top ten make up 0.95% to 1% of the sample. Material for sequencing was PBMCs or T cells enriched from blood (not recorded which). These receptors were collected from a woman between 25 and 40 years old with acute COVID-19.

The rearrangement uses TRBV24-1 and TRBJ1-3; unclear D gene. Trimming pared 4 bases from V and 4 bases from J, leaving 7 bases between. CDR3 length: 13 amino acids. CDR1 and CDR2 from the germline V gene are KGHDR and SFDVKD. The CDR3 reads CATSDHSGNTIYF. DNA of the CDR3: TGTGCCACCAGTGACCACAGCGGAAACACCATATATTTT.

The rearrangement links TRBV2 to TRBJ1-4, with D tentatively TRBD1 (6 bases). The CDR3 is made up of 14 amino acids. The V and J ends lost 7 bases and 8 bases respectively, with 17 bases between them. Germline V gene lookup returns CDR1 SNHLY and CDR2 FYNNEI. Here the CDR3 DNA reads TGTGCCAGCAAAATTACAGGGTCCGGGGAAAAACTGTTTTTT. Translation: CASKITGSGEKLFF.

The chain recombines TRBV4-2 with TRBJ1-5; 7 positions agree with TRBD1. Germline assignment: CDR1 LGHNA and CDR2 YNFKEQ. CDR3 length: 16 amino acids. V was clipped by 3 bases and J by 3 bases; unmatched bases: 8. The CDR3 sequence is CASSHSQGQDNQPQHF. CDR3 nucleotide sequence: TGTGCCAGCAGCCATTCACAGGGGCAAGACAATCAGCCCCAGCATTTT.

The chain links TRBV10-3 to TRBJ2-7; D might be TRBD2 (6 bases). Germline V gene lookup returns CDR1 ENHRY and CDR2 SYGVKD. Trimming took off 0 bases at V and 4 bases at J, with 10 bases between the two ends. The CDR3 covers 14 residues. CDR3 region: CAISESSGRYEQYF. As DNA, the CDR3 is TGTGCCATCAGTGAGTCTTCAGGGAGGTACGAGCAGTACTTC.

V is TRBV5-1 and J is TRBJ2-4; possible D gene TRBD2, 5 bases. Germline V lookup: CDR1 SGHRS, CDR2 YFSETQ. Trimming left V 0 bases short and J 9 bases short, with 10 bases between. The CDR3 spans 13 residues. The CDR3, as DNA: TGCGCCAGCAGCTTGGGAGGGTTTAGCATTCAGTACTTC. This translates into CASSLGGFSIQYF. Based on the CDR3 plus reference TRBV5-1 and TRBJ2-4, the full variable domain is KAGVTQTPRYLIKTRGQQVTLSCSPISGHRSVSWYQQTPGQGLQFLFEYFSETQRNKGNFPGRFSGRQFSNSRSEMNVSTLELGDSALYLCASSLGGFSIQYFGAGTRLSVL.

The V call is TRBV29-1, the J call TRBJ2-7; D not certain. Trimming shortened V by 4 bases and J by 1 base, and 5 bases separated the two germline ends. CDR3 length equals 11 residues. Germline loops: CDR1 SQVTM, CDR2 ANQGSEA. CDR3 in DNA: TGCAGCGTTGGTAGATCCTACGAGCAGTACTTC. Its translation: CSVGRSYEQYF.

The V gene is TRBV9, the J gene TRBJ2-1; 8 bases map to TRBD2. The length of the CDR3 is 15 residues. V gave up 4 bases and J gave up 0 bases; unmatched junction bases: 3. Germline assignment: CDR1 SGDLS and CDR2 YYNGEE. The CDR3 sequence is CASSSGGTSYNEQFF. The CDR3 bases are TGTGCCAGCAGCAGCGGGGGCACCTCCTACAATGAGCAGTTCTTC.

V and J are TRBV5-1 and TRBJ1-4, with TRBD1 matching over 9 bases. Germline assignment: CDR1 SGHRS and CDR2 YFSETQ. The CDR3 is 16 amino acids. The ends lost 0 bases at V and 4 bases at J; junction bases unmatched: 4. CDR3 in amino acids: CASSLGDRAGNEKLFF. The DNA of the CDR3 is TGCGCCAGCAGCTTGGGGGACAGGGCGGGTAATGAAAAACTGTTTTTT.

The gene calls are TRBV6-5 and TRBJ2-3, with D possibly matching TRBD2 (5 bases). The V gene lost 5 bases and the J gene lost 2 bases, with 14 bases spanning the gap. The CDR3 has 15 amino acids. The germline CDR1 and CDR2 sequences are MNHEY and SVGAGI. Here the CDR3 reads CASSIEGSYTDTQYF. The CDR3 DNA reads as TGTGCCAGCAGTATCGAGGGTTCTTACACAGATACGCAGTATTTT.

V usage is TRBV27 and J usage is TRBJ1-2, with 8 bases fitting TRBD1. This CDR3 contains 16 residues. CDR1 is MNHEY and CDR2 is SMNVEV in the germline V gene (reference sequence). J lost 4 bases, V lost 6 bases, and 13 bases had no gene match. In nucleotides, the CDR3 is TGTGCCAGCAGAAATTCCGGGACAGGAGAAATCTATGGCTACACCTTC. This codes for CASRNSGTGEIYGYTF.

CDR3 amino acids: CASSQGASRDEQYF. CDR3 coding DNA: TGCGCCAGCAGCCAGGGGGCGTCCAGGGACGAGCAGTACTTC. The V and J genes are TRBV4-1 and TRBJ2-7; a weak D match, TRBD1 (6 bases). CDR1 MGHRA and CDR2 YSYEKL come from the germline V gene. The CDR3 is 14 residues long. The germline V and J ends were trimmed by 3 bases and 5 bases, with 14 bases remaining between them.

V gene TRBV21-1 combines with J gene TRBJ2-1; the table's D call, TRBD1, has no DNA check behind it. TRBV21-1 is labeled a pseudogene. The CDR3 runs 13 residues. CDR3 region: CASSQDREGEQFF. DNA for the CDR3: TGTGCCAGCAGCCAGGACAGGGAGGGTGAGCAGTTCTTC.

V usage is TRBV20-1 and J usage is TRBJ2-1, with 9 bases identical to TRBD2. Trimming at V came to 3 bases and at J to 2 bases, leaving 14 bases not matched to a gene. The CDR3 is made up of 18 amino acids. Germline V CDR1 and CDR2: DFQATT, SNEGSKA (reference sequence). CDR3 protein: CSASYRFMAGGPYNEQFF. The DNA of the CDR3 is TGCAGTGCTAGTTATCGTTTCATGGCGGGGGGGCCCTACAATGAGCAGTTCTTC.